This T cell receptor (beta chain) was observed in a study of T cells in localized non-small cell lung cancer. Study conclusions and caveats: Uninvolved adjacent lung showed higher T cell clonality than tumor.

V shed 0 bases, J shed 4 bases, and the junction held 6 bases outside the gene matches. CDR3 size: 16 residues. CDR1 and CDR2 from the germline V gene are ENHRY and SYGVKD. By share, this clone ranks as medium-sized. What it recognizes is unknown. Profiled with immunoSEQ multiplex PCR; TCRdb holds only in-frame clones, not every one. The sample includes approximately 900 clones, roughly a fifth of them seen just once. The sequence was obtained from a man between 40 and 70 years old with stage III lung adenocarcinoma. The material sequenced was normal lung tissue next to the tumor, taken before any cancer treatment. The chain joins TRBV10-3 to TRBJ2-1, with TRBD2 matching over 7 bases. The CDR3 sequence is CAISESMAGAYNEQFF. CDR3 sequence (DNA): TGTGCCATCAGTGAGTCCATGGCGGGAGCGTACAATGAGCAGTTCTTC.